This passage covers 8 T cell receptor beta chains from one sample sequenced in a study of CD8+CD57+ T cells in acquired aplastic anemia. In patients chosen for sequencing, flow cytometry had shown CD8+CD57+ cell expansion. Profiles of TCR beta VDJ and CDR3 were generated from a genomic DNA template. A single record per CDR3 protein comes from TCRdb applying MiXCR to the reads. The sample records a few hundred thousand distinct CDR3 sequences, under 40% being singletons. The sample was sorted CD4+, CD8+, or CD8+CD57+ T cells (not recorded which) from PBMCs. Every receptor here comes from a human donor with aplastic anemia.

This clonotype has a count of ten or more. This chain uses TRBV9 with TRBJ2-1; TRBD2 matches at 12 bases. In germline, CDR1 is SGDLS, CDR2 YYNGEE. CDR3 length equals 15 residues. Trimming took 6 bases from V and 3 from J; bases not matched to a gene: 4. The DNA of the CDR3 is TGTGCCAGCACCAGGACTAGCGGGGACTACAATGAGCAGTTCTTC. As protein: CASTRTSGDYNEQFF. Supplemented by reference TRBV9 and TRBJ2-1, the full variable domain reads DSGVTQTPKHLITATGQRVTLRCSPRSGDLSVYWYQQSLDQGLQFLIQYYNGEERAKGNILERFSAQQFPDLHSELNLSSLELGDSALYFCASTRTSGDYNEQFFGPGTRLTVL.

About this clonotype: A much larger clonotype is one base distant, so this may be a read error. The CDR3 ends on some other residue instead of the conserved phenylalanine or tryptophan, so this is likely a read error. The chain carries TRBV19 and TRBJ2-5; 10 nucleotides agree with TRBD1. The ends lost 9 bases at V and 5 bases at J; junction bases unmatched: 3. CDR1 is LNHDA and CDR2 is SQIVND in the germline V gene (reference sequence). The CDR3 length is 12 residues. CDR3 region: CASWDRGETQYL. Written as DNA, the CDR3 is TGTGCCAGCTGGGACAGGGGTGAGACCCAGTACCTC.

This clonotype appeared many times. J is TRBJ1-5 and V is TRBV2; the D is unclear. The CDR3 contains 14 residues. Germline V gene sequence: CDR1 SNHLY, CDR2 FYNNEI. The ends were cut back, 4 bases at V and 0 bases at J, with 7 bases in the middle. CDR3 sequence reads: CASSARYSNQPQHF. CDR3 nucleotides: TGTGCCAGCAGTGCAAGATATAGCAATCAGCCCCAGCATTTT. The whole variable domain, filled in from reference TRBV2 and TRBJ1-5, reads EPEVTQTPSHQVTQMGQEVILRCVPISNHLYFYWYRQILGQKVEFLVSFYNNEISEKSEIFDDQFSVERPDGSNFTLKIRSTKLEDSAMYFCASSARYSNQPQHFGDGTRLSIL.

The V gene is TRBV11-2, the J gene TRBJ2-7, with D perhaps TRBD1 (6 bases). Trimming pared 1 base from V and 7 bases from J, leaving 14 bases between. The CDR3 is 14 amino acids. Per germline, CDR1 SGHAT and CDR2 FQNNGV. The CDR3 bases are TGTGCCAGCAGCTTAGCGACAGGACACAAGGAGCAGTACTTC. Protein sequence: CASSLATGHKEQYF.

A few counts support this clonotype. Here the CDR3 DNA reads TGTGCCAGCAGCCAAGAACACGAGCAGTACTTC. This encodes CASSQEHEQYF. V and J are TRBV4-2 and TRBJ2-7; D is ambiguous. Per germline, CDR1 LGHNA and CDR2 YNFKEQ. Trimming pared 0 bases from V and 5 bases from J, leaving 2 bases between. The CDR3 contains 11 residues.

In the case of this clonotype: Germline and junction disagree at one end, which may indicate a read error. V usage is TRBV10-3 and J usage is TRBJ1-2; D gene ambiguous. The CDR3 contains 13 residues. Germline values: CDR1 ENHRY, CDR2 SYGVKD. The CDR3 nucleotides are TGTGCCAGCAGTTACGGGAGAGGATATGGCTACACCTTC. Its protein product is CASSYGRGYGYTF.

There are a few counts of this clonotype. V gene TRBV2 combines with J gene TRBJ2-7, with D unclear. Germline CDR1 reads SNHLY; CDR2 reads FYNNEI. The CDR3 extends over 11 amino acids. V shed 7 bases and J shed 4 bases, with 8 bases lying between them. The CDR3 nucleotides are TGTGCCAGCATGGTTGTTTACGAGCAGTACGTC. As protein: CASMVVYEQYV.

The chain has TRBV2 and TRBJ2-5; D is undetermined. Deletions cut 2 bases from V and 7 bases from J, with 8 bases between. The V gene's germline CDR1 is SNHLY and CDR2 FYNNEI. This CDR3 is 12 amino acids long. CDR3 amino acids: CASSELLGTQYF. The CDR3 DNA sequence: TGTGCCAGCAGTGAATTGCTTGGGACCCAGTACTTC.